The T cell receptor (beta chain) described here comes from a study of shared clonotypes between healthy human individuals. Study as a whole: The people who gave samples were two women and a few men aged 18 to 49.

In regard to this clone: Its antigen is undetermined.

CDR1 and CDR2 (germline): SGHRS, YFSETQ. Trimming left V 1 base short and J 2 bases short, with 17 bases between. CDR3 length: 17 residues. Unsorted PBMC DNA underwent sequencing on ten immunoSEQ deep assay plates. The protocol was immunoSEQ multiplex PCR, while the TCRdb copy is restricted to in-frame clones and leaves out a portion. The table includes about 480,000 clones, 70% to 80% detected once. Overall study findings and caveats: Blood was the sole source, and tissue repertoires probably differ. Limitation of the genetic and exposure-history diversity represented came from the few donors.

This chain joins TRBV5-1 and TRBJ2-3; perhaps TRBD1 as D (6 bases). The sample was PBMCs. This sequence originates from a woman aged 40-49 years in good health. Some clones in this sample may be carry-over from other donors' samples. The CDR3 bases are TGCGCCAGCAGCTTGTTCGGGTTAGGACAGAACACAGATACGCAGTATTTT. It specifies CASSLFGLGQNTDTQYF.